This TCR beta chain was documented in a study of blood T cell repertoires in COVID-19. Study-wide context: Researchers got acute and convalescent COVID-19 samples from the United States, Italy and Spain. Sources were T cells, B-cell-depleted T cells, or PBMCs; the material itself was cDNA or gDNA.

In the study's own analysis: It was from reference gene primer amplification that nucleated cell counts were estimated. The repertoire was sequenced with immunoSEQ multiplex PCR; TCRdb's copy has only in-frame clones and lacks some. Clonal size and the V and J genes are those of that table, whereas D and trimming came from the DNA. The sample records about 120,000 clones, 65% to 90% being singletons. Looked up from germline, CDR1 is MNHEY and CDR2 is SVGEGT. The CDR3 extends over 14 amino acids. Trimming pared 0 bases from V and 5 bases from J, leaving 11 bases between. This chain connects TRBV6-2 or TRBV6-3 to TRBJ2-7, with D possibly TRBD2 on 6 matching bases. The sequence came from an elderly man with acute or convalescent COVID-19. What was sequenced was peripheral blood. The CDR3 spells CASSYSAGINEQYF. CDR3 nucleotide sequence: TGTGCCAGCAGTTACTCCGCGGGAATCAACGAGCAGTACTTC.